A single sample is the source of the 11 T cell receptor beta chains below, sequenced in a study of T cell responses to AZD1222 COVID-19 vaccine. The method was immunoSEQ multiplex PCR; TCRdb's version includes in-frame clones alone and lacks a portion of them. The data hold roughly 99,000 clones, with 92% observed a single time. The sample consisted of peripheral blood, taken 28 days after the second AZD1222 dose. Receptors originate from an adult who received the AZD1222 COVID-19 vaccine.

The chain has TRBV5-5 and TRBJ2-1; D may be TRBD1 (6 bases). V was trimmed by 0 bases and J by 6 bases, leaving 25 bases between them. The CDR3 loop spans 19 amino acids. Germline loops: CDR1 SGHKS, CDR2 YYEKEE (reference sequence). The CDR3 region is CASSLGLRVSRGLTNEQFF. The CDR3 DNA reads TGTGCCAGCAGCTTGGGGTTACGCGTCTCCAGGGGCCTAACCAATGAGCAGTTCTTC.

This sequence joins TRBV4-3 and TRBJ2-7; 9 bases are shared with TRBD2. J was trimmed by 4 bases and V by 1 base; bases with no gene match: 5. The CDR3 runs 15 residues. The germline V gene has CDR1 LGHNA and CDR2 YSLEER. The CDR3 here is CASSQVLSGRYEQYF. The CDR3, as DNA: TGCGCCAGCAGCCAAGTCCTTAGCGGGAGATACGAGCAGTACTTC.

V and J are TRBV6-6 and TRBJ1-1; 7 nucleotides match TRBD1. V lost 5 bases and J lost 4; bases outside the gene matches: 4. CDR1 MNHNY and CDR2 SVGAGI come from the germline V gene (reference sequence). This CDR3 contains 13 residues. CDR3 sequence reads: CASSPSGGTEAFF. CDR3 DNA sequence: TGTGCCAGCAGTCCTTCAGGGGGCACTGAAGCTTTCTTT.

This chain connects TRBV14 to TRBJ2-7; maybe TRBD1 (5 bases). The germline V gene has CDR1 SGHDN and CDR2 FVKESK. CDR3 size: 14 residues. The V end lost 4 bases, the J end lost 7 bases, and 17 bases lay between the germline ends. The CDR3 sequence: CASSPGIPTGEQYF. In nucleotides, the CDR3 is TGTGCCAGCAGCCCAGGGATCCCTACGGGTGAGCAGTACTTC.

This clone was picked up one time. The rearrangement joins TRBV11-1 to TRBJ1-2; the D is unclear. V was pared by 5 bases and J by 7 bases, with 14 bases between. The CDR3 is 13 amino acids. In germline, CDR1 is SGHAT, CDR2 FQDESV (reference sequence). The CDR3 region is CASSAPASRGYTF. CDR3 nucleotides: TGTGCCAGCAGCGCCCCAGCAAGCCGTGGCTACACCTTC.

The J gene is TRBJ1-4, the V gene TRBV4-2, with unresolved D. This CDR3 region has 13 residues. The V and J ends lost 0 bases and 6 bases respectively, with 5 bases between them. Germline lookup yields CDR1 LGHNA and CDR2 YNFKEQ. This CDR3 reads CASSQDTDEKLFF. CDR3 in DNA: TGTGCCAGCAGCCAAGATACCGATGAAAAACTGTTTTTT.

The chain uses TRBV5-1 and TRBJ1-4, with D perhaps matching TRBD1 (6 bases). The V end lost 2 bases, the J end lost 8 bases, and 16 bases lay between the germline ends. Germline values: CDR1 SGHRS, CDR2 YFSETQ. There are 15 residues in the CDR3. The CDR3 loop reads CASSFTGTHGEKLFF. The CDR3 nucleotides are TGCGCCAGCAGCTTTACAGGGACGCATGGGGAAAAACTGTTTTTT.

The chain combines TRBV28 with TRBJ2-5; D remains ambiguous. Trimming shortened V by 2 bases and J by 5 bases, and 3 bases separated the two germline ends. The length of the CDR3 is 11 residues. The germline V gene has CDR1 MDHEN and CDR2 SYDVKM. CDR3 residues: CASSLRETQYF. CDR3 nucleotides: TGTGCCAGCAGTTTAAGGGAGACCCAGTACTTC.

The V and J genes are TRBV4-1 and TRBJ1-3; D is ambiguous. CDR1 is MGHRA and CDR2 is YSYEKL in the germline V gene. The V end was cut by 1 base, the J end by 0 bases, with 13 bases between. The CDR3 is 17 amino acids. The CDR3 spells CASSQGAGIDSGNTIYF. CDR3 bases: TGCGCCAGCAGCCAAGGAGCGGGGATTGACTCTGGAAACACCATATATTTT.

This clone was observed once. The gene calls are TRBV4-1 and TRBJ2-1, with D possibly TRBD2 on 6 matching bases. The V end lost 0 bases, the J end lost 7 bases, and 19 bases lay between the germline ends. Germline V gene lookup returns CDR1 MGHRA and CDR2 YSYEKL. The CDR3 consists of 17 residues. As DNA, the CDR3 is TGCGCCAGCAGCCAAGATTTTCGGGAGCGCTCTAGAAATGAGCAGTTCTTC. Protein: CASSQDFRERSRNEQFF.

The CDR3 DNA follows: TGTGCCAGTAGTATAGCAGCCGGTTTCCTTAGCTATGGCTACACCTTC. Its translation: CASSIAAGFLSYGYTF. V and J are TRBV19 and TRBJ1-2, with D uncertain. In germline, CDR1 is LNHDA, CDR2 SQIVND (reference sequence). The CDR3 runs 16 residues. Trimming pared 1 base from V and 4 bases from J, leaving 16 bases between.